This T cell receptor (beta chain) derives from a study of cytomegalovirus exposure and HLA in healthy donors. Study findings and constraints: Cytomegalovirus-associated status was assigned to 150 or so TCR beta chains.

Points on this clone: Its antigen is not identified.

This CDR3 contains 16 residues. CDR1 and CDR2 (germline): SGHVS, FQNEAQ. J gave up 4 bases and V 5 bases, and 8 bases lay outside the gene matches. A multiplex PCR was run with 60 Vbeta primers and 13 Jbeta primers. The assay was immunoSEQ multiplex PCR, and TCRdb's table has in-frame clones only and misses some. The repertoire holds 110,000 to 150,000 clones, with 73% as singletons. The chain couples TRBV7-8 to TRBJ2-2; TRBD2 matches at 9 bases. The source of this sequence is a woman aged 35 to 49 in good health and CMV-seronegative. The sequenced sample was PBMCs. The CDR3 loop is CASSPIAGAITGELFF. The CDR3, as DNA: TGTGCCAGCAGCCCCATAGCGGGGGCAATCACCGGGGAGCTGTTTTTT.